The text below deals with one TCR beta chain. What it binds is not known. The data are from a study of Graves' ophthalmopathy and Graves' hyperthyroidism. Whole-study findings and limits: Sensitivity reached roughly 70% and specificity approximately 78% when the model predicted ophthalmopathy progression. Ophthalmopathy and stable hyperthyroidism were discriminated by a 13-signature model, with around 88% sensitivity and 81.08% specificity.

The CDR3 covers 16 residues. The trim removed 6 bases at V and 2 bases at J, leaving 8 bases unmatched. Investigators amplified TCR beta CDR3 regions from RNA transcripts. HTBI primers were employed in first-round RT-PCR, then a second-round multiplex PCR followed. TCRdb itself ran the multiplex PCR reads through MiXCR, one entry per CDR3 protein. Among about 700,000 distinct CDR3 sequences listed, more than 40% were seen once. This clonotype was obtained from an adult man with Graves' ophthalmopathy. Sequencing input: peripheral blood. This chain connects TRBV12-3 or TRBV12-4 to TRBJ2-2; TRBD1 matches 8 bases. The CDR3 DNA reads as TGTGCCAGCAGCCGTTCGGGGACAGGAAACACCGGGGAGCTGTTTTTT. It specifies CASSRSGTGNTGELFF.